Each of the 6 T cell receptor beta chains below was sequenced from the same sample in a study of breast tumors, draining lymph nodes, adjacent tissues. Breast cancer patients provided tissue from their axillary draining lymph nodes. MiXCR, applied by TCRdb to the multiplex PCR reads, yields one record per CDR3 protein. The sample yields about 200,000 distinct CDR3 sequences, approximately 33% seen once. The specimen was axillary lymph node tissue. These receptors came from a female donor with breast cancer. Some clones in this sample may be carry-over from other donors' samples.

The rearrangement links TRBV28 to TRBJ2-7, with 10 bases aligning to TRBD1. Unmatched junction bases numbered 10, after V lost 5 bases and J lost 3 bases. Germline loops: CDR1 MDHEN, CDR2 SYDVKM. This CDR3 spans 16 amino acids. The CDR3: CASSLTPGTGDYEQYF. DNA of the CDR3: TGTGCCAGCAGTCTTACCCCCGGGACAGGGGACTACGAGCAGTACTTC.

This clonotype has a count of ten or more. V gene TRBV20-1 combines with J gene TRBJ2-5, with D tentatively TRBD2 (5 bases). This CDR3 has 16 amino acids. The V gene lost 7 bases and the J gene lost 5 bases, with 26 bases spanning the gap. Germline assignment: CDR1 DFQATT and CDR2 SNEGSKA (reference sequence). CDR3 amino acids: CSGTSTTAEVGETQYF. The CDR3 bases are TGCAGTGGCACCTCAACGACCGCGGAGGTGGGGGAGACCCAGTACTTC.

This clonotype has ten or more counts. This chain connects TRBV10-3 to TRBJ1-5; D is perhaps TRBD1 (5 bases). Germline V lookup: CDR1 ENHRY, CDR2 SYGVKD. V was pared by 0 bases and J by 2 bases, with 8 bases between. There are 15 residues in the CDR3. The CDR3 DNA follows: TGTGCCATCAGTGAGTCGGGGGGTGGCAATCAGCCCCAGCATTTT. It is translated as CAISESGGGNQPQHF.

This chain joins TRBV24-1 and TRBJ1-3, with D unresolved. CDR1 KGHDR and CDR2 SFDVKD come from the germline V gene. There are 18 residues in the CDR3. Between the trimmed V and J ends, which lost 7 bases and 0 bases, there was a span of 21 bases. CDR3 protein: CATSRGHTGPSSGNTIYF. DNA for the CDR3: TGTGCCACCAGCCGAGGGCACACGGGCCCTAGCTCTGGAAACACCATATATTTT.

Many counts were recorded for this clonotype. The chain is built from TRBV10-3 and TRBJ2-1; 14 nucleotides line up with TRBD2. The germline gives CDR1 ENHRY, CDR2 SYGVKD. This CDR3 comprises 16 residues. V lost 4 bases and J lost 4; bases outside the gene matches: 3. CDR3 nucleotides: TGTGCCATCAGTGGGACTAGCGGGAGGTTATACAATGAGCAGTTCTTC. Translating gives CAISGTSGRLYNEQFF.

This clonotype showed up just a few times. The rearrangement uses TRBV7-3 and TRBJ2-3; D is perhaps TRBD1 (5 bases). Judging by the DNA end, TRBJ1-5 fits better; the J call may be wrong. Germline loops: CDR1 SGHTA, CDR2 FQGTGA. The CDR3 sequence is 14 residues long. The CDR3 DNA reads TGTGCCAGCAGCTCGGGGCTAGCGGCAGATACGCAGCATTTT. Amino acids: CASSSGLAADTQHF.